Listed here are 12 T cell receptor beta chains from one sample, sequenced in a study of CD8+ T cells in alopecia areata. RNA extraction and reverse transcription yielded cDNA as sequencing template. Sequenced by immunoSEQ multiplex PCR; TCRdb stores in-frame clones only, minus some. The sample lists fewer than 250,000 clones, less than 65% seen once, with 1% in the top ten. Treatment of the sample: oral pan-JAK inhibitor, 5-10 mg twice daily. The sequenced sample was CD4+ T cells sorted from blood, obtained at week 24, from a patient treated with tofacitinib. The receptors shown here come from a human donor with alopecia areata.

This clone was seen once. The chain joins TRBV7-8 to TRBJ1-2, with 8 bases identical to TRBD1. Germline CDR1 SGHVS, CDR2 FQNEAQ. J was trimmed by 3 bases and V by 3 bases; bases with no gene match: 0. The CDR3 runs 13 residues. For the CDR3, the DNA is TGTGCCAGCAGCTTGGACAGGGACTATGGCTACACCTTC. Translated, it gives CASSLDRDYGYTF.

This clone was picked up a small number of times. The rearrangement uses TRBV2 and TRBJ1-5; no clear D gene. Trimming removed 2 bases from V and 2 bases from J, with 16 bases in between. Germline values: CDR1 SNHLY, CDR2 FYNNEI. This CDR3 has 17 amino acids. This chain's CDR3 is CASSEISPRRGNQPQHF. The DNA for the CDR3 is TGTGCCAGCAGTGAAATTAGCCCCCGGAGGGGCAATCAGCCCCAGCATTTT.

This CDR3 reads CSVEDQGTVYGYTF. DNA of the CDR3: TGCAGCGTTGAAGATCAGGGGACGGTCTATGGCTACACCTTC. The chain is built from TRBV29-1 and TRBJ1-2, with D perhaps TRBD1 (6 bases). With 0 bases removed from V and 4 bases from J, the gap between germline ends came to 12 bases. CDR1 and CDR2 (germline): SQVTM, ANQGSEA. The CDR3 runs 14 residues.

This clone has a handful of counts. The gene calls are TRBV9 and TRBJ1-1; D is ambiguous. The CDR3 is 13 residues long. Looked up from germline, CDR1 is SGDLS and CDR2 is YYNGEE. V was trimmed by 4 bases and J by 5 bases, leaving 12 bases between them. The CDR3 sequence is CASSPRRGTEAFF. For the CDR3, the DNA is TGTGCCAGCAGCCCACGGCGGGGAACTGAAGCTTTCTTT. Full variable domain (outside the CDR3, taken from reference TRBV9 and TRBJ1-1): DSGVTQTPKHLITATGQRVTLRCSPRSGDLSVYWYQQSLDQGLQFLIQYYNGEERAKGNILERFSAQQFPDLHSELNLSSLELGDSALYFCASSPRRGTEAFFGQGTRLTVV.

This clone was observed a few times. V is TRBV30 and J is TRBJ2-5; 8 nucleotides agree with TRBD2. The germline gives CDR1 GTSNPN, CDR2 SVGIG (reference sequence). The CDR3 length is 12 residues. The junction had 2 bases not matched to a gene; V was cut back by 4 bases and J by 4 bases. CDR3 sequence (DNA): TGTGCCTGGATGCGGGGGGCAGAGACCCAGTACTTC. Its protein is CAWMRGAETQYF. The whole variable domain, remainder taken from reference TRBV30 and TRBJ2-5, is SQTIHQWPATLVQPVGSPLSLECTVEGTSNPNLYWYRQAAGRGLQLLFYSVGIGQISSEVPQNLSASRPQDRQFILSSKKLLLSDSGFYLCAWMRGAETQYFGPGTRLLVL.

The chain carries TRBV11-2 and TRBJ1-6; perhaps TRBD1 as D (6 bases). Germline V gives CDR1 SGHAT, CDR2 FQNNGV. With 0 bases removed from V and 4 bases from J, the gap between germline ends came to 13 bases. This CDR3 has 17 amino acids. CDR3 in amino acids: CASSLDRRQVYNSPLHF. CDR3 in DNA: TGTGCCAGCAGCTTAGACCGCCGACAGGTTTATAATTCACCCCTCCACTTT.

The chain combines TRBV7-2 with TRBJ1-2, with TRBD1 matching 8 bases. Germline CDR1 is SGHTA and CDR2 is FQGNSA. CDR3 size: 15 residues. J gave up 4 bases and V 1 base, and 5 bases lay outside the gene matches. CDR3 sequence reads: CASSLGSGGGYGYTF. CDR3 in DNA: TGTGCCAGCAGCTTAGGGTCAGGGGGCGGCTATGGCTACACCTTC.

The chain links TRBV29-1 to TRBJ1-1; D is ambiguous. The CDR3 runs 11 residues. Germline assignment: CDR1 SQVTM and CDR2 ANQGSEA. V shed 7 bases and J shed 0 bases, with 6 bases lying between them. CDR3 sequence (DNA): TGCAGCGGGATCATGAACACTGAAGCTTTCTTT. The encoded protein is CSGIMNTEAFF.

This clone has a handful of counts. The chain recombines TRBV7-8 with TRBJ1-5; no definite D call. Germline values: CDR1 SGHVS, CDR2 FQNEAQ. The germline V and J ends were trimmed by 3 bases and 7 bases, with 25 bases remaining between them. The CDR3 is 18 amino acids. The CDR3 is CASSLDNVRVSGRQPQHF. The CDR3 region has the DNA TGTGCCAGCAGCTTGGATAACGTGCGGGTCAGCGGGAGACAGCCCCAGCATTTT.

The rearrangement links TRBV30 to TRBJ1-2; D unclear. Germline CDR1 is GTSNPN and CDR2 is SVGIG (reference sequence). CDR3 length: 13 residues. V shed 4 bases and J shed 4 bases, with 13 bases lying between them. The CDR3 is CAWTVSSGYGYTF. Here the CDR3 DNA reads TGTGCCTGGACGGTTTCATCGGGCTATGGCTACACCTTC.

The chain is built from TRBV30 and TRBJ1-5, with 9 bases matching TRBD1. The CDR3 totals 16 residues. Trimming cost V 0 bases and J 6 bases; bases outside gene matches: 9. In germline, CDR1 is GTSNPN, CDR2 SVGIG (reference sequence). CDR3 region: CAWSVPGTGKIQPQHF. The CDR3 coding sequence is TGTGCCTGGAGTGTTCCCGGGACAGGGAAAATTCAGCCCCAGCATTTT.

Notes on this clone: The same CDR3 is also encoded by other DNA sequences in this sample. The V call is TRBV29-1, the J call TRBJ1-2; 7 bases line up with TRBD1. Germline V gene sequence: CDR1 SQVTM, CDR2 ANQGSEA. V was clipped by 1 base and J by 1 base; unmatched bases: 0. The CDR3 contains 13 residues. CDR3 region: CSVEGQGNYGYTF. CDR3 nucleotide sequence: TGCAGCGTTGAAGGACAGGGTAACTATGGCTACACCTTC.